Listed below are T cell receptor beta chains from one sample, sequenced in a study of blood T cell repertoires in COVID-19. Libraries were prepared by immunoSEQ multiplex PCR; TCRdb keeps only in-frame clonotypes and omits some of them. Of approximately 290,000 clones in the sample, around 88% were seen once. Sequencing was carried out using peripheral blood. Receptors originate from a man in his thirties or forties with acute or convalescent COVID-19. The CDR3 runs from the conserved cysteine through the conserved F or W. The D gene is left open where the match is weak.

j_call d_call v_call cdr3_length cdr3_aa cdr3_nt
TRBJ2-7 TRBD2 TRBV7-2 14 CASSLDGGTYEQYF TGTGCCAGCAGCTTAGACGGGGGGACCTACGAGCAGTACTTC
TRBJ1-4 . TRBV28 12 CASSFFNEKLFF TGTGCCAGCAGTTTCTTTAATGAAAAACTGTTTTTT
TRBJ2-1 . TRBV12-3/TRBV12-4 13 CASRRTPPGEQFF TGTGCCAGCAGGAGGACTCCCCCAGGTGAGCAGTTCTTC
TRBJ1-5 TRBD1 TRBV19 16 CASRRTGVNYNQPQHF TGTGCCAGTAGGCGGACAGGGGTTAATTACAATCAGCCCCAGCATTTT
TRBJ2-2 . TRBV5-5 15 CASSQESLNTGELFF TGTGCCAGCAGCCAAGAAAGCCTCAACACCGGGGAGCTGTTTTTT
TRBJ1-2 TRBD1 TRBV12-5 14 CASGLTGGNYGYTF TGTGCTAGTGGATTGACAGGGGGCAACTATGGCTACACCTTC
TRBJ1-4 TRBD1 TRBV13 14 CASSFRGANEKLFF TGTGCCAGCAGCTTCAGGGGGGCGAATGAAAAACTGTTTTTT
TRBJ1-1 TRBD1 TRBV2 13 CASSGGTGVWAFF TGTGCCAGCAGTGGAGGGACAGGAGTTTGGGCTTTCTTT
TRBJ2-2 . TRBV18 13 CASNPEEAGELFF TGTGCCAGCAATCCGGAGGAGGCCGGGGAGCTGTTTTTT
TRBJ2-7 TRBD1 TRBV19 15 CASSAHRGSSYEQYF TGTGCCAGTAGTGCACACAGGGGAAGTTCCTACGAGCAGTACTTC
TRBJ1-2 . TRBV18 13 CASSPGESYGYTF TGTGCCAGCTCACCCGGGGAATCCTATGGCTACACCTTC
TRBJ2-4 TRBD2 TRBV9 17 CASSAPSGGLAKNIQYF TGTGCCAGCAGCGCCCCCTCGGGGGGACTAGCCAAAAACATTCAGTACTTC
TRBJ1-2 . TRBV5-1 13 CASSLARSEGYTF TGCGCCAGCAGCTTGGCACGGTCCGAGGGCTACACCTTC
TRBJ2-1 TRBD1 TRBV7-8 16 CASSLTHRGQPNEQFF TGTGCCAGCAGCTTAACCCACAGGGGTCAACCCAATGAGCAGTTCTTC
TRBJ1-4 . TRBV7-2 15 CASSATGSTNEKLFF TGTGCCAGCAGCGCAACAGGGTCAACTAATGAAAAACTGTTTTTT
TRBJ2-7 . TRBV10-1 17 CASSGTLGGLGFYEQYF TGCGCCAGCAGTGGTACGCTAGGAGGGCTGGGATTCTACGAGCAGTACTTC
TRBJ2-5 TRBD2 TRBV18 16 CASSPPGLAGQETQYF TGTGCCAGCTCACCACCGGGACTAGCGGGACAAGAGACCCAGTACTTC
TRBJ1-5 . TRBV4-1 17 CASSQVLRGSGGQPQHF TGCGCCAGCAGCCAAGTTCTCCGCGGGTCGGGGGGTCAGCCCCAGCATTTT
TRBJ2-7 . TRBV7-3 14 CASSPGARGGEQYF TGTGCCAGCAGCCCAGGGGCCAGGGGAGGGGAGCAGTACTTC
TRBJ1-1 . TRBV11-3 12 CASSFDGYEAFF TGTGCCAGCAGCTTTGACGGGTATGAAGCTTTCTTT
TRBJ2-3 . TRBV13 14 CASSFGLPTDTQYF TGTGCCAGCAGCTTCGGACTTCCCACAGATACGCAGTATTTT
TRBJ2-2 TRBD2 TRBV6-6 15 CASRSGGSNTGELFF TGTGCCAGCCGCAGCGGGGGGTCGAACACCGGGGAGCTGTTTTTT
TRBJ2-3 TRBD2 TRBV6-2/TRBV6-3 17 CASSYSVASGSTDTQYF TGTGCCAGCAGTTACTCGGTCGCTAGCGGGAGCACAGATACGCAGTATTTT
TRBJ2-7 . TRBV28 11 CASSPTYEQYF TGTGCCAGCAGCCCTACCTACGAGCAGTACTTC